Sequencing of this T cell receptor (beta chain) was carried out in a study of early T cells in non-severe SARS-CoV-2 infection. Study context: Sequencing used unsorted whole-blood bulk RNA, so chains lack pairing. The study, taken as a whole, reports: There was a bias toward anti-spike CD8 responses in VDJdb matching, which missed private and CD4 specificities.

Each single cDNA molecule received a unique molecular identifier. TCRdb processed the 5' RACE reads anew with MiXCR; each CDR3 protein has one entry. The sample contains 25,000 to 30,000 distinct CDR3 sequences, more than 4% of which appear only once. The V gene lost 2 bases and the J gene lost 5 bases, with 13 bases spanning the gap. This CDR3 region has 14 residues. Germline V gene sequence: CDR1 SGHRS, CDR2 YFSETQ. Note on this clonotype: Its antigen is currently unknown.

The receptor comes from an adult who was a healthcare worker with PCR-confirmed SARS-CoV-2 infection or an uninfected control (not recorded which). This chain uses TRBV5-1 with TRBJ2-5; maybe TRBD1 (5 bases). Sequencing was done on a sample of whole blood. Here the CDR3 DNA reads TGCGCCAGCAGCTTCGGAAGCAGGGCGGAGACCCAGTACTTC. It encodes CASSFGSRAETQYF. The whole variable domain, filled in from reference TRBV5-1 and TRBJ2-5, reads KAGVTQTPRYLIKTRGQQVTLSCSPISGHRSVSWYQQTPGQGLQFLFEYFSETQRNKGNFPGRFSGRQFSNSRSEMNVSTLELGDSALYLCASSFGSRAETQYFGPGTRLLVL.